These 8 T cell receptor beta chains originate from one sample sequenced in a study of read filtering for tumor transcriptome and immune sequencing (dated by TCRdb to between 2020 and 2021). These reads were obtained on an Illumina HiSeq 4000. The Immunoverse kit was used to build TCR libraries from roughly 370 ng RNA, with molecular barcoded adaptors covering alpha/delta and beta/gamma chains. TCRdb cleaned the public reads at Q25 with fastp, built clones with MiXCR and kept in-frame beta chains. CDR3 protein duplicates are merged, each entry listing the most common genes and DNA. The sample profile shows some 130,000 distinct CDR3 sequences; about 12% of them were found once. The top ten clonotypes cover 6.5% to 9% of the sample. Sequencing was carried out using a population of CD138-negative cells sorted from bone marrow. This sample's cell subset or site label indicates: bone marrow mononuclear cells depleted of CD138+ plasma/myeloma cells by negative magnetic selection. Receptors originate from a donor aged 40 or older with multiple myeloma.

As to this clonotype: This may come from a read error, since a much larger clone is one base off. The rearrangement uses TRBV12-3 or TRBV12-4 and TRBJ2-2, with a weak D call TRBD2 (5 bases). The CDR3 sequence is 14 residues long. The CDR3 bases are TGTGCCTGCAGTTACGGGATGAACACCGGGGAGCTGTTTTTT. It is translated as CACSYGMNTGELFF.

This clonotype was found many times. The chain couples TRBV20-1 to TRBJ1-2; 9 bases are a match to TRBD1. This CDR3 is 15 amino acids long. CDR1 is DFQATT and CDR2 is SNEGSKA in the germline V gene (reference sequence). With 0 bases clipped from V and 5 bases from J, the junction kept 7 bases outside the gene matches. The CDR3 here is CSARDRGQGRYGYTF. CDR3 nucleotides: TGCAGTGCTAGAGATCGGGGACAGGGTCGGTATGGCTACACCTTC.

This clonotype has ten or more counts. The V and J genes are TRBV7-9 and TRBJ2-7, with D tentatively TRBD1 or TRBD2 (5 bases each). Trimming took off 0 bases at V and 4 bases at J, with 13 bases between the two ends. The V gene's germline CDR1 is SEHNR and CDR2 FQNEAQ (reference sequence). The CDR3 has 15 residues. CDR3 nucleotide sequence: TGTGCCAGCAGCTTAGCTGTGGGGGAGTTTTACGAGCAGTACTTC. Translation gives CASSLAVGEFYEQYF. Full variable domain (outside the CDR3, taken from reference TRBV7-9 and TRBJ2-7): DTGVSQNPRHKITKRGQNVTFRCDPISEHNRLYWYRQTLGQGPEFLTYFQNEAQLEKSRLLSDRFSAERPKGSFSTLEIQRTEQGDSAMYLCASSLAVGEFYEQYFGPGTRLTVT.

This clonotype was detected only a few times. This chain connects TRBV7-6 to TRBJ2-1; a weak D match, TRBD2 (7 bases). Between the trimmed V and J ends, which lost 4 bases and 4 bases, there was a span of 20 bases. This CDR3 spans 17 amino acids. Germline values: CDR1 SGHVS, CDR2 FNYEAQ. The CDR3 region has the DNA TGTGCCAGCAGCTCCTATGGGGCGAGGGGGGGATACAATGAGCAGTTCTTC. It specifies CASSSYGARGGYNEQFF.

This clonotype has a count of ten or more. This sequence joins TRBV29-1 and TRBJ2-3; 7 bases line up with TRBD2. The V and J ends lost 3 bases and 3 bases, in that order; junction bases with no gene match: 6. The CDR3 has 14 amino acids. Germline V gene data show CDR1 as SQVTM and CDR2 as ANQGSEA. The CDR3 is CSVEIGEGTDTQYF. The CDR3 DNA sequence: TGCAGCGTTGAGATAGGGGAGGGAACAGATACGCAGTATTTT.

This clonotype was counted a few times. A much bigger clone sits one base away, suggesting this may be a read error. This sequence joins TRBV29-1 and TRBJ2-3; no definite D call. Trimming removed 4 bases at V and 0 bases at J, with 8 bases between. Germline CDR1 SQVTM, CDR2 ANQGSEA. This CDR3 comprises 13 residues. CDR3 protein: CSVALESTDTQYF. In DNA, the CDR3 is TGCAGCGTTGCGCTCGAAAGCACAGATACGCAGTATTTT.

This clonotype was counted many times. The chain uses TRBV19 and TRBJ2-6, with a tentative D call TRBD2 (6 bases). The CDR3 has 15 amino acids. Germline V gene lookup returns CDR1 LNHDA and CDR2 SQIVND (reference sequence). Trimming took off 3 bases at V and 0 bases at J, with 6 bases between the two ends. CDR3 amino acids: CASSMGGSGANVLTF. The DNA for the CDR3 is TGTGCCAGTAGTATGGGGGGCTCTGGGGCCAACGTCCTGACTTTC.

Comment on this clonotype: Its ends do not fully match the called genes, so a read error is possible. The chain combines TRBV10-3 with TRBJ2-7; 8 bases map to TRBD1. The length of the CDR3 is 15 residues. The germline V gene has CDR1 ENHRY and CDR2 SYGVKD. The CDR3 loop is CASSPRGQGPYEQYF. The CDR3 DNA follows: TGTGCCAGCAGTCCCAGGGGGCAGGGGCCCTACGAGCAGTACTTC.